Listed below are T cell receptor beta chains from one sample, sequenced in a study of T cell repertoires in aging, cancer and after chemotherapy. TCRdb re-derived calls from the multiplex PCR reads in MiXCR, one entry per CDR3 protein. The table lists 1,000 to 1,500 distinct CDR3 sequences, roughly 26% of them singletons. Sequencing was carried out using blood. Source of these receptors: a human donor with a solid tumor. Both conserved end residues are part of each CDR3. D genes are given only for firm matches. Expanded clones get a size class; other rows say once, few or many, or leave the size out.

D: .; V: TRBV5-1; J: TRBJ1-2; size: .; CDR3: CASSLDAQGYTF; DNA: TGCGCCAGCAGCTTGGATGCCCAAGGCTACACCTTC
D: .; V: TRBV20-1; J: TRBJ1-5; size: .; CDR3: CSASKGGNQPQHF; DNA: TGCAGTGCTAGTAAGGGGGGCAATCAGCCCCAGCATTTT
D: .; V: TRBV7-9; J: TRBJ1-5; size: few; CDR3: CASSLAAGNSNQPQHF; DNA: TGTGCCAGCAGCTTAGCGGCAGGTAATAGCAATCAGCCCCAGCATTTT
D: TRBD1; V: TRBV12-3/TRBV12-4; J: TRBJ1-2; size: medium-sized; CDR3: CASSGTGGYGYTF; DNA: TGTGCCAGCAGCGGGACAGGGGGTTATGGCTACACCTTC
D: TRBD1; V: TRBV6-2/TRBV6-3; J: TRBJ1-5; size: few; CDR3: CASTLTGGDQPQHF; DNA: TGTGCCAGCACCCTAACAGGGGGCGATCAGCCCCAGCATTTT
D: .; V: TRBV6-2/TRBV6-3; J: TRBJ1-6; size: .; CDR3: CASSYDTALHF; DNA: TGTGCCAGCAGTTACGATACGGCCCTCCACTTT
D: TRBD1; V: TRBV19; J: TRBJ1-1; size: few; CDR3: CASSISGQGHTEAFF; DNA: TGTGCCAGTAGTATTTCGGGACAGGGGCACACTGAAGCTTTCTTT
D: .; V: TRBV7-6; J: TRBJ1-3; size: medium-sized; CDR3: CASSLWAENSGNTIYF; DNA: TGTGCCAGCAGCTTATGGGCTGAAAACTCTGGAAACACCATATATTTT
D: .; V: TRBV12-3/TRBV12-4; J: TRBJ2-3; size: .; CDR3: CARGGAADTQYF; DNA: TGTGCCAGGGGGGGGGCCGCAGATACGCAGTATTTT
D: .; V: TRBV10-3; J: TRBJ2-2; size: .; CDR3: CATADGGDTGELFF; DNA: TGTGCCACCGCCGACGGTGGCGACACCGGGGAGCTGTTTTTT
D: .; V: TRBV20-1; J: TRBJ2-7; size: .; CDR3: CSARVSLNAYEQYF; DNA: TGCAGTGCTAGAGTCAGCCTCAACGCATACGAGCAGTACTTC
D: .; V: TRBV12-3/TRBV12-4; J: TRBJ1-3; size: few; CDR3: CASSSTGNTIYF; DNA: TGTGCCAGCAGTTCGACTGGAAACACCATATATTTT
D: TRBD1; V: TRBV7-9; J: TRBJ2-7; size: few; CDR3: CASSLGQGKGYEQYF; DNA: TGTGCCAGCAGCTTGGGACAGGGGAAGGGCTACGAGCAGTACTTC